The sequence of this TCR beta chain was determined in a study of blood T cells in healthy people across ages. Study observations and caveats: It was the long-lived donors that had more naive CD4+ cells and higher diversity than aged donors. When one million T cells were used, diversity estimates were thought to be underestimates.

CDR1 is SGHTA, CDR2 FQGNSA, per germline. Deletions cut 1 base from V and 0 bases from J, with 11 bases between. This CDR3 has 16 amino acids. This clonotype was observed once. Its antigen remains unidentified. Since a much larger clone is just one base distant, this may be a read error. The use of a sample-barcoded 5' primer and a J-beta primer mix characterized a second PCR of about 7 to 12 cycles. Using its own MiXCR run on the 5' RACE reads, TCRdb lists one record per CDR3 protein. The table lists about a million distinct CDR3 sequences, more than 30% of them singletons. Donation came from healthy Caucasian individuals in Russia who were aged about 6 to 95.

Sequenced: blood. The chain couples TRBV7-2 to TRBJ2-3; D remains ambiguous. This receptor was identified in a man aged 18 to 35 in good health. CDR3 coding DNA: TGTGCCAGCAGCTTAGATAGGCCTCCGAGCACAGATACGCAGTATTTT. Protein sequence: CASSLDRPPSTDTQYF.